One and the same sample provided the 31 T cell receptor beta chains below, sequenced in a study of cytomegalovirus exposure and HLA in healthy donors (dated by TCRdb to about 2017). Receptor amplification or capture employed the immunoSEQ multiplex PCR assay. A mixture of 60 forward primers for TCR Vbeta segments and 13 reverse primers for TCR Jbeta segments was used in the multiplex PCR. The clones in this table, taken by TCRdb from immuneACCESS, are in-frame only. Not every clone is retained; where verified, under half of the shortfall comes from an unresolved V gene, and the cause of the rest is unknown. A total of about 150,000 clones appear in this sample, 70% to 90% of them only once. Together, the top ten hold roughly 2.4% of the sample. Sample: PBMCs. All receptors come from a woman younger than 30 in good health and CMV-seronegative.

This rearrangement joins TRBV30 to TRBJ1-2, with D unresolved. Germline V gene lookup returns CDR1 GTSNPN and CDR2 SVGIG (reference sequence). Trimming shortened V by 3 bases and J by 5 bases, and 7 bases separated the two germline ends. There are 11 residues in the CDR3. CDR3 nucleotides: TGTGCCTGGAGAGGAGGGTATGGCTACACCTTC. It is translated as CAWRGGYGYTF.

The genes are TRBV4-3 and TRBJ2-5; 7 bases match TRBD2. Trimming removed 0 bases from V and 5 bases from J; junction bases left unmatched: 12. CDR1 is LGHNA and CDR2 is YSLEER in the germline V gene. The CDR3 has 17 amino acids. The CDR3 loop is CASSQEPWREGGETQYF. CDR3 DNA: TGCGCCAGCAGCCAAGAACCTTGGAGGGAGGGCGGCGAGACCCAGTACTTC.

The rearrangement joins TRBV5-1 to TRBJ2-7; D call uncertain. The germline V and J ends were trimmed by 4 bases and 6 bases, with 17 bases remaining between them. Per germline, CDR1 SGHRS and CDR2 YFSETQ. This CDR3 contains 14 residues. CDR3 sequence: CASSVYTSTGEQYF. The CDR3 nucleotides are TGCGCCAGCAGCGTCTACACGTCGACTGGCGAGCAGTACTTC. The full variable domain, its missing parts supplied by reference TRBV5-1 and TRBJ2-7, is KAGVTQTPRYLIKTRGQQVTLSCSPISGHRSVSWYQQTPGQGLQFLFEYFSETQRNKGNFPGRFSGRQFSNSRSEMNVSTLELGDSALYLCASSVYTSTGEQYFGPGTRLTVT.

This clone showed up just a few times. The chain is built from TRBV7-6 and TRBJ2-1; D uncertain. V was pared by 0 bases and J by 5 bases, with 2 bases between. Per the germline V gene, CDR1 is SGHVS and CDR2 is FNYEAQ. CDR3 size: 12 residues. CDR3 loop: CASSLADNEQFF. DNA of the CDR3: TGTGCCAGCAGCTTAGCCGACAATGAGCAGTTCTTC.

This clone showed up just once. The V gene is TRBV7-2, the J gene TRBJ1-5, with D hard to call. Germline V gene data show CDR1 as SGHTA and CDR2 as FQGNSA. The CDR3 length is 12 residues. V lost 3 bases and J lost 4, with 4 bases in between. DNA of the CDR3: TGTGCCAGCAGCTTCCTTAATCAGCCCCAGCATTTT. This codes for CASSFLNQPQHF.

V usage is TRBV29-1 and J usage is TRBJ1-3, with 9 bases that match TRBD1. V dropped 5 bases and J dropped 4; count of bases not matched to a gene: 9. Germline V gene data show CDR1 as SQVTM and CDR2 as ANQGSEA. This CDR3 comprises 15 residues. CDR3 in amino acids: CSVPTGGNSGNTIYF. In DNA form, the CDR3 reads TGCAGCGTTCCGACAGGGGGGAATTCAGGAAACACCATATATTTT.

The V and J genes are TRBV5-1 and TRBJ1-4, with D maybe TRBD1 (6 bases). The CDR3 runs 16 residues. V was pared by 0 bases and J by 4 bases, with 13 bases between. The V gene's germline CDR1 is SGHRS and CDR2 YFSETQ. The CDR3 is CASSLGIGTINEKLFF. The CDR3 DNA reads as TGCGCCAGCAGCTTGGGGATAGGGACAATTAATGAAAAACTGTTTTTT.

The V gene is TRBV9, the J gene TRBJ2-1; possible D gene TRBD2, 6 bases. The CDR3 sequence is 16 residues long. Germline CDR1 SGDLS, CDR2 YYNGEE. V lost 2 bases, J lost 7 bases, and 19 bases lay in between. Here the CDR3 DNA reads TGTGCCAGCAGCGTTAGAGTAGGGGCGGGGTTTAATGAGCAGTTCTTC. This codes for CASSVRVGAGFNEQFF. The full variable domain, completed using reference TRBV9 and TRBJ2-1, is DSGVTQTPKHLITATGQRVTLRCSPRSGDLSVYWYQQSLDQGLQFLIQYYNGEERAKGNILERFSAQQFPDLHSELNLSSLELGDSALYFCASSVRVGAGFNEQFFGPGTRLTVL.

The chain joins TRBV28 to TRBJ1-2; TRBD1 agrees at 10 bases. The CDR3 loop spans 14 amino acids. The V gene end was trimmed by 7 bases and the J gene end by 7 bases; junction bases not matched to a gene: 9. The germline V gene encodes CDR1 MDHEN and CDR2 SYDVKM. CDR3 coding DNA: TGTGCCAGCAATGAGGGCGGGGACAGGGGTGGCTACACCTTC. Protein product: CASNEGGDRGGYTF.

J is TRBJ1-2 and V is TRBV27, with 11 nucleotides matching TRBD1. Germline assignment: CDR1 MNHEY and CDR2 SMNVEV (reference sequence). V shed 5 bases and J 4 bases; nucleotides not matched to a gene: 3. CDR3 size: 14 residues. This chain's CDR3 is CASSRTGGTYGYTF. CDR3 in DNA: TGTGCCAGCAGTCGGACAGGGGGCACCTATGGCTACACCTTC.

The chain is built from TRBV10-3 and TRBJ2-7; 8 nucleotides line up with TRBD1. The CDR3 contains 15 residues. Trimming removed 4 bases from V and 4 bases from J; junction bases left unmatched: 9. Germline-derived CDR1 and CDR2 are ENHRY and SYGVKD. The CDR3 DNA follows: TGTGCCATCAGTGGACTCCGACAGGGGACGTACGAGCAGTACTTC. It yields the protein CAISGLRQGTYEQYF.

The chain couples TRBV19 to TRBJ1-5; 7 nucleotides match TRBD1. The CDR3 has 15 amino acids. Germline V gene sequence: CDR1 LNHDA, CDR2 SQIVND (reference sequence). J gave up 3 bases and V 6 bases, and 8 bases lay outside the gene matches. The CDR3 DNA follows: TGTGCCAGTAGCCGCATAGACAGGGACAATCAGCCCCAGCATTTT. Protein sequence: CASSRIDRDNQPQHF.

The chain recombines TRBV6-5 with TRBJ2-7, with D perhaps TRBD2 (5 bases). Trimming took off 2 bases at V and 5 bases at J, with 16 bases between the two ends. Germline V gives CDR1 MNHEY, CDR2 SVGAGI. The CDR3 is 15 amino acids. CDR3 protein: CASSYGGQRLDEQYF. In DNA form, the CDR3 reads TGTGCCAGCAGTTACGGAGGCCAGCGTTTGGACGAGCAGTACTTC.

The chain recombines TRBV28 with TRBJ2-5; D is possibly TRBD2 (5 bases). The DNA end lines up better with TRBJ2-7; the J call may be wrong. The CDR3 totals 14 residues. Per the germline V gene, CDR1 is MDHEN and CDR2 is SYDVKM. The CDR3 sequence is CASSPSGEPYEQYF. The CDR3 nucleotides are TGTGCCAGCAGCCCGTCCGGGGAACCATACGAGCAGTACTTC.

This clone was detected once. As the CDR3 is not closed by the conserved phenylalanine or tryptophan, this likely results from a read error. This sequence joins TRBV6-5 and TRBJ2-7; a weak D match, TRBD1 (6 bases). V lost 7 bases, J lost 6 bases, and 16 bases lay in between. CDR1 is MNHEY and CDR2 is SVGAGI in the germline V gene. This CDR3 contains 13 residues. CDR3 DNA: TGTGCCAGCACCCGACCTCTGGGGGCCGAGCAGTACCTC. Protein: CASTRPLGAEQYL.

The rearrangement uses TRBV11-2 and TRBJ1-3; 9 bases are a match to TRBD1. With 7 bases clipped from V and 0 bases from J, the junction kept 16 bases outside the gene matches. Germline lookup yields CDR1 SGHAT and CDR2 FQNNGV. The CDR3 consists of 19 residues. CDR3 residues: CASTQNGDRVVFSGNTIYF. The CDR3 region has the DNA TGTGCCAGCACCCAAAATGGGGACAGGGTCGTATTCTCTGGAAACACCATATATTTT.

The V gene is TRBV7-2, the J gene TRBJ2-5, with a possible D match to TRBD2 (6 bases). Looked up from germline, CDR1 is SGHTA and CDR2 is FQGNSA. V gave up 1 base and J gave up 5 bases, with 11 bases separating them. The CDR3 runs to 14 residues. The CDR3 DNA follows: TGTGCCAGCAGCTTAGGTGGAGGGGCGGAGACCCAGTACTTC. It yields the protein CASSLGGGAETQYF.

The chain employs TRBV2 and TRBJ2-7; D is unresolved. This CDR3 is built from 12 residues. The germline gives CDR1 SNHLY, CDR2 FYNNEI. The V end was cut by 6 bases, the J end by 3 bases, with 9 bases between. CDR3 nucleotide sequence: TGTGCCAGCAGGGCTCGAAACTACGAGCAGTACTTC. It encodes CASRARNYEQYF.

CDR3 protein: CASSLPGSITDTQYF. The CDR3 bases are TGTGCCAGCAGCTTACCGGGAAGCATCACAGATACGCAGTATTTT. The chain carries TRBV11-1 and TRBJ2-3, with D possibly matching TRBD2 (5 bases). The V gene's germline CDR1 is SGHAT and CDR2 FQDESV (reference sequence). Trimming removed 2 bases from V and 2 bases from J, with 11 bases in between. CDR3 size: 15 residues.

The chain is built from TRBV5-4 and TRBJ1-2; D is undetermined. This CDR3 region has 12 residues. CDR1 is SGHNT, CDR2 YYREEE, per germline (reference sequence). Trimming left V 0 bases short and J 8 bases short, with 8 bases between. The chain's CDR3 is CASSLGTVGYTF. The DNA for the CDR3 is TGTGCCAGCAGCTTGGGAACAGTAGGCTACACCTTC.

CDR3 sequence (DNA): TGTGCCACCAGCCGCGGGGGAGGCACAGATACGCAGTATTTT. Amino acid sequence: CATSRGGGTDTQYF. This rearrangement joins TRBV15 to TRBJ2-3; 7 nucleotides agree with TRBD2. The trim removed 5 bases at V and 1 base at J, leaving 3 bases unmatched. This CDR3 spans 14 amino acids. Germline V CDR1 and CDR2: LNHNV, YYDKDF (reference sequence).

V and J are TRBV28 and TRBJ1-5, with D hard to call. The CDR3 has 14 amino acids. Germline V CDR1 and CDR2: MDHEN, SYDVKM. Trimming cost V 2 bases and J 5 bases, with 10 bases left between them. Here the CDR3 reads CASSLGRNHQPQHF. The CDR3 coding sequence is TGTGCCAGCAGTTTAGGCAGGAATCATCAGCCCCAGCATTTT. The full variable domain, rest sourced from reference TRBV28 and TRBJ1-5, is DVKVTQSSRYLVKRTGEKVFLECVQDMDHENMFWYRQDPGLGLRLIYFSYDVKMKEKGDIPEGYSVSREKKERFSLILESASTNQTSMYLCASSLGRNHQPQHFGDGTRLSIL.

V and J are TRBV4-2 and TRBJ1-2; 8 bases map to TRBD1. V lost 5 bases to trimming and J lost 4 bases; unmatched junction nucleotides: 18. The V gene's germline CDR1 is LGHNA and CDR2 YNFKEQ. There are 18 residues in the CDR3. Here the CDR3 reads CASSYLDGEDRVAYGYTF. The CDR3 DNA is TGTGCCAGCAGCTACCTCGATGGAGAGGACAGGGTCGCCTATGGCTACACCTTC.

The V gene is TRBV4-3, the J gene TRBJ2-2; 12 positions agree with TRBD1. The CDR3 length is 17 residues. Germline CDR1 reads LGHNA; CDR2 reads YSLEER. The V gene end was trimmed by 0 bases and the J gene end by 3 bases; junction bases not matched to a gene: 2. The CDR3 DNA reads TGCGCCAGCAGCCAAGAGGGGACAGGGGGCTACACCGGGGAGCTGTTTTTT. Encoded protein: CASSQEGTGGYTGELFF.

V gene TRBV7-7 combines with J gene TRBJ2-5; 9 bases are a match to TRBD2. Trimming took 1 base from V and 2 from J; bases not matched to a gene: 5. CDR3 length: 16 amino acids. Germline-derived CDR1 and CDR2 are SSHAT and FNYEAQ (reference sequence). The CDR3 spells CASSLGPLAGQETQYF. The DNA for the CDR3 is TGTGCCAGCAGCTTAGGACCCCTAGCGGGGCAAGAGACCCAGTACTTC.

This clone has just one count. This chain uses TRBV19 with TRBJ1-5; D is possibly TRBD1 (5 bases). The CDR3 extends over 13 amino acids. Germline CDR1 LNHDA, CDR2 SQIVND (reference sequence). V shed 7 bases and J shed 6 bases, with 13 bases lying between them. The CDR3 nucleotides are TGTGCCAGTACCGACAGTTACGGTCAGCCCCAGCATTTT. Amino acid sequence: CASTDSYGQPQHF.

The V call is TRBV11-3, the J call TRBJ2-3; perhaps TRBD2 as D (6 bases). The CDR3 contains 16 residues. Trimming removed 1 base from V and 4 bases from J, with 15 bases in between. In germline, CDR1 is SGHNT, CDR2 YENEEA. The CDR3 DNA reads as TGTGCCAGCAGCTTAGCTTTGGCAGGGAGGCCAGATACGCAGTATTTT. Its translation: CASSLALAGRPDTQYF.

This clone turned up a few times. V usage is TRBV28 and J usage is TRBJ1-3, with D hard to call. The germline V and J ends were trimmed by 3 bases and 4 bases, with 4 bases remaining between them. CDR1 is MDHEN and CDR2 is SYDVKM in the germline V gene. The CDR3 length is 12 residues. CDR3 sequence: CASSLRGNTIYF. For the CDR3, the DNA is TGTGCCAGCAGTTTGAGAGGAAACACCATATATTTT.

The chain is built from TRBV2 and TRBJ2-3, with D possibly being TRBD2 (6 bases). This CDR3 spans 14 amino acids. V was clipped by 7 bases and J by 4 bases, with 15 bases between them. The germline V gene encodes CDR1 SNHLY and CDR2 FYNNEI. The CDR3 DNA follows: TGTGCCAGCACGGGACTGGGGGGTGCAGATACGCAGTATTTT. Translated: CASTGLGGADTQYF.

The chain links TRBV7-2 to TRBJ2-3; D is ambiguous. The CDR3 runs 16 residues. Germline-derived CDR1 and CDR2 are SGHTA and FQGNSA. Between the trimmed V and J ends, which lost 5 bases and 0 bases, there was a span of 15 bases. The CDR3: CASSPSRSLSTDTQYF. CDR3 nucleotides: TGTGCCAGCAGCCCTTCCCGGAGCCTAAGCACAGATACGCAGTATTTT.

This chain links TRBV5-5 with TRBJ1-3; D is ambiguous. The CDR3 sequence is 15 residues long. The germline V gene encodes CDR1 SGHKS and CDR2 YYEKEE (reference sequence). V lost 4 bases to trimming and J lost 2 bases, with 13 bases between them. The CDR3 is CASSLQVPPGNTIYF. The CDR3 DNA sequence: TGTGCCAGCAGCCTGCAGGTCCCCCCTGGAAACACCATATATTTT.